This passage covers 12 T cell receptor beta chains from one sample sequenced in a study of blood T cell repertoires in COVID-19. The data were produced by immunoSEQ multiplex PCR, yet TCRdb's version contains in-frame clones alone and is incomplete. This table holds fewer than 300,000 clones, roughly 85% found once. Sequencing was done on a sample of peripheral blood. All receptors come from a woman aged 18-29 years with acute or convalescent COVID-19.

The J gene is TRBJ2-2, the V gene TRBV5-6; 7 bases map to TRBD2. J was trimmed by 6 bases and V by 0 bases; bases with no gene match: 8. The CDR3 length is 16 residues. The germline CDR1 and CDR2 sequences are SGHDT and YYEEEE. Written as DNA, the CDR3 is TGTGCCAGCAGCTTGGTCGGACTGCGGGAGTCCGGGGAGCTGTTTTTT. This sequence encodes CASSLVGLRESGELFF.

The CDR3 DNA sequence: TGTGCCAGCAGTGAATCCCCAGGGATTGGAAACACCATATATTTT. It yields the protein CASSESPGIGNTIYF. The rearrangement joins TRBV6-1 to TRBJ1-3; a weak D match, TRBD1 (5 bases). The V and J ends lost 2 bases and 3 bases respectively, with 11 bases between them. Germline assignment: CDR1 MNHNS and CDR2 SASEGT. The CDR3 covers 15 residues.

The chain couples TRBV27 to TRBJ2-7, with 7 bases aligning to TRBD2. CDR3 length: 13 residues. In germline, CDR1 is MNHEY, CDR2 SMNVEV (reference sequence). V gave up 5 bases and J gave up 7 bases; unmatched junction bases: 8. CDR3 bases: TGTGCCAGCAGTCTAAGGGGAGCGGGGGAGCAGTACTTC. This translates into CASSLRGAGEQYF.

The chain links TRBV18 to TRBJ2-1, with TRBD2 matching 8 bases. Trimming at V came to 3 bases and at J to 6 bases, leaving 10 bases not matched to a gene. The germline V gene encodes CDR1 KGHSH and CDR2 LQKENI. CDR3 length equals 16 residues. DNA for the CDR3: TGTGCCAGCTCACCTTTTGAGCGGGAGTTAACCAATGAGCAGTTCTTC. It yields the protein CASSPFERELTNEQFF.

The chain carries TRBV29-1 and TRBJ2-3, with 9 positions matching TRBD2. V lost 3 bases, J lost 2 bases, and 6 bases stayed unmatched. The CDR3 is 15 residues long. The V gene's germline CDR1 is SQVTM and CDR2 ANQGSEA. CDR3 DNA: TGCAGCGTTGAGGCTAGCGGGGATTACACAGATACGCAGTATTTT. Translating it yields CSVEASGDYTDTQYF.

This sequence joins TRBV18 and TRBJ1-2; possibly TRBD1 for D (6 bases). V lost 5 bases and J 4 bases, leaving 11 bases between the germline ends. The CDR3 runs to 13 residues. From germline, CDR1 is KGHSH and CDR2 LQKENI. CDR3 sequence: CASSRDMSYGYTF. The CDR3 nucleotides are TGTGCCAGCTCAAGGGACATGAGCTATGGCTACACCTTC.

The V call is TRBV7-6, the J call TRBJ2-1, with 10 positions matching TRBD2. The CDR3 is made up of 19 amino acids. The germline gives CDR1 SGHVS, CDR2 FNYEAQ. Trimming cost V 1 base and J 0 bases; bases outside gene matches: 9. CDR3: CASSLGLWTSGSSYNEQFF. CDR3 coding DNA: TGTGCCAGCAGCTTAGGCTTATGGACTAGCGGAAGCTCCTACAATGAGCAGTTCTTC.

The chain couples TRBV19 to TRBJ2-1, with TRBD2 as a possible D gene (6 bases). Germline lookup yields CDR1 LNHDA and CDR2 SQIVND (reference sequence). The CDR3 is 15 residues long. Trimming stripped 10 bases from V and 2 bases from J, with 18 bases between. The CDR3 nucleotides read TGTGCCACCCTACCGCAGCGGGCCGCCTACAATGAGCAGTTCTTC. Translated: CATLPQRAAYNEQFF.

V and J are TRBV29-1 and TRBJ2-2; 7 bases align to TRBD2. The ends lost 2 bases at V and 0 bases at J; junction bases unmatched: 3. This CDR3 is built from 15 residues. CDR1 is SQVTM, CDR2 ANQGSEA, per germline. CDR3 in DNA: TGCAGCGTTGAACGAGCGGGAACGAACACCGGGGAGCTGTTTTTT. This codes for CSVERAGTNTGELFF.

DNA of the CDR3: TGTGCCAGCAGTCCTTCCACAGATACGCAGTATTTT. It yields the protein CASSPSTDTQYF. The V and J genes are TRBV6-5 and TRBJ2-3; D not resolved. This CDR3 comprises 12 residues. Germline V gives CDR1 MNHEY, CDR2 SVGAGI. Trimming removed 5 bases at V and 2 bases at J, with 5 bases between.

The CDR3 sequence: CAWSPQGYEQYF. CDR3 coding DNA: TGTGCCTGGAGTCCCCAGGGGTACGAGCAGTACTTC. The J gene is TRBJ2-7, the V gene TRBV30, with a possible D match to TRBD1 (6 bases). The CDR3 has 12 residues. Trimming left V 2 bases short and J 4 bases short, with 9 bases between. Germline CDR1 is GTSNPN and CDR2 is SVGIG (reference sequence).

V usage is TRBV27 and J usage is TRBJ2-2, with D uncertain. Trimming stripped 2 bases from V and 1 base from J, with 2 bases between. The CDR3 has 13 residues. Germline values: CDR1 MNHEY, CDR2 SMNVEV (reference sequence). CDR3 sequence reads: CASSLLNTGELFF. The DNA of the CDR3 is TGTGCCAGCAGTTTACTGAACACCGGGGAGCTGTTTTTT.